The 4 T cell receptor beta chains below all came from one sample that was sequenced in a study of spatial heterogeneity in lung cancer. TCRdb passed the 5' RACE reads through MiXCR, listing each CDR3 protein once. This sample carries roughly 120,000 distinct CDR3 sequences, 9% to 15% of them seen once, and the ten largest clones take roughly 15%. Sample time point: blood at routine non-recurrence follow-up after resection. The input material, whole RNA from tumor, nontumor lung or frozen PBMC, was sequenced unsorted. The source was PBMCs, collected at follow-up. These receptor sequences come from a male donor with early-stage non-small cell lung cancer.

The chain is built from TRBV7-3 and TRBJ2-2, with 7 bases lining up with TRBD1. The ends lost 4 bases at V and 7 bases at J; junction bases unmatched: 3. The CDR3 contains 13 residues. Germline CDR1 reads SGHTA; CDR2 reads FQGTGA. Here the CDR3 reads CASSSRQGGELFF. The CDR3 DNA is TGTGCCAGCAGCTCACGACAGGGCGGGGAGCTGTTTTTT.

At least ten counts were recorded for this clonotype. V is TRBV7-8 and J is TRBJ2-1; D call uncertain. Germline CDR1 and CDR2: SGHVS and FQNEAQ. This CDR3 has 13 residues. The V and J ends lost 1 base and 7 bases respectively, with 8 bases between them. CDR3 sequence: CASSLGTWNEQFF. CDR3 nucleotide sequence: TGTGCCAGCAGCTTAGGGACCTGGAATGAGCAGTTCTTC.

This clonotype appeared once. The chain carries TRBV28 and TRBJ2-7; TRBD2 aligns across 8 bases. The CDR3 is made up of 14 amino acids. The germline gives CDR1 MDHEN, CDR2 SYDVKM. J gave up 3 bases and V 8 bases, and 9 bases lay outside the gene matches. DNA for the CDR3: TGTGCCAGCTTGTTGAGCGGGGGTAACTACGAGCAGTACTTC. This translates into CASLLSGGNYEQYF.

Worth noting for this clonotype: This may be a read error, as it is one base from a much larger clone. This sequence joins TRBV27 and TRBJ1-3, with a tentative D call TRBD1 (5 bases). Germline CDR1 and CDR2: MNHEY and SMNVEV (reference sequence). The CDR3 loop spans 17 amino acids. CDR3 coding DNA: TGTGCCAACAGTTCCCATCCCGGGGGATTGGGAGGAAACACCATATATTTT. Its translation: CANSSHPGGLGGNTIYF.